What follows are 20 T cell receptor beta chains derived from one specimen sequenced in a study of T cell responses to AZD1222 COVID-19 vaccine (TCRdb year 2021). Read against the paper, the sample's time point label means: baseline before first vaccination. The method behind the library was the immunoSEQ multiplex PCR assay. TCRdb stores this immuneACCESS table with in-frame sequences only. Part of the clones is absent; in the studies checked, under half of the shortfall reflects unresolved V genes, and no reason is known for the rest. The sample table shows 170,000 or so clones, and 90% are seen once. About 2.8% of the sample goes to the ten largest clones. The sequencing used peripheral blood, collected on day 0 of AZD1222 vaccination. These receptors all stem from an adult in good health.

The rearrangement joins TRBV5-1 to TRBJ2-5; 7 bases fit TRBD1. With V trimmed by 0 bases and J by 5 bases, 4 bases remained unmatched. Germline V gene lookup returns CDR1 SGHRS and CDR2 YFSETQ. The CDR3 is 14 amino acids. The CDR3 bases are TGCGCCAGCAGCTTGGACAGGGGTGGGGAGACCCAGTACTTC. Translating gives CASSLDRGGETQYF.

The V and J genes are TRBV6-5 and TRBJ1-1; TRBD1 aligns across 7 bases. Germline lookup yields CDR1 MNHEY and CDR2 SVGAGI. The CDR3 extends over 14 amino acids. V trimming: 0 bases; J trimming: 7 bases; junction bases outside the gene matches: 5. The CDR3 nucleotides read TGTGCCAGCAGTTACTCGGGCACAGGGGTTGAAGCTTTCTTT. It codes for CASSYSGTGVEAFF.

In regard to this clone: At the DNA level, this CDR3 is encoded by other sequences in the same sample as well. In DNA, the CDR3 is TGTGCCAGCAGCCCGACCGGGCAAGAGACCCAGTACTTC. Translation gives CASSPTGQETQYF. The chain combines TRBV5-6 with TRBJ2-5; D gene unclear. Looked up from germline, CDR1 is SGHDT and CDR2 is YYEEEE. Trimming removed 4 bases from V and 2 bases from J, with 9 bases in between. There are 13 residues in the CDR3.

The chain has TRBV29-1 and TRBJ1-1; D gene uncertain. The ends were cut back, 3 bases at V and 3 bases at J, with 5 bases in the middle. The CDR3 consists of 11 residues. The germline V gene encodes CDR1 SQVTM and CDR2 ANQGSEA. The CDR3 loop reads CSVEGYTEAFF. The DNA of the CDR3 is TGCAGCGTTGAGGGATACACTGAAGCTTTCTTT.

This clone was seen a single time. CDR3 coding DNA: TGTGCCAGCAGTTTCCTGCAGGGGGGCTACGAGCAGTACTTC. This encodes CASSFLQGGYEQYF. V usage is TRBV6-5 and J usage is TRBJ2-7; TRBD1 is a possible D gene (7 bases). The CDR3 runs 14 residues. V dropped 4 bases and J dropped 3 bases, with 13 bases sitting between them. Germline V gene sequence: CDR1 MNHEY, CDR2 SVGAGI.

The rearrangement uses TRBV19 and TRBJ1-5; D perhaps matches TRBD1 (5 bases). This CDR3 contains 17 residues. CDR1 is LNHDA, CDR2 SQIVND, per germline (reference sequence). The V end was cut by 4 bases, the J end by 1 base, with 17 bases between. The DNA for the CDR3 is TGTGCCAGTAGTACCCCCGGGGGTTCAGGAAGCAATCAGCCCCAGCATTTT. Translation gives CASSTPGGSGSNQPQHF.

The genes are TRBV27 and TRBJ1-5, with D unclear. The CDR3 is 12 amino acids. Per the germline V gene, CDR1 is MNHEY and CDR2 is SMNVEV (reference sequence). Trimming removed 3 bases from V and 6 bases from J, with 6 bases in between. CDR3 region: CASSLIGQPQHF. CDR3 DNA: TGTGCCAGCAGTTTGATCGGTCAGCCCCAGCATTTT.

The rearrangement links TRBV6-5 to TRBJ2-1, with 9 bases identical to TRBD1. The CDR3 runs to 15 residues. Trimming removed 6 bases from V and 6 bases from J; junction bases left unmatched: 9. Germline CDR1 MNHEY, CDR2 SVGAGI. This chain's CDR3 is CASRDRDRDGNEQFF. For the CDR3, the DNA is TGTGCCAGCAGAGATCGGGACAGGGATGGCAATGAGCAGTTCTTC.

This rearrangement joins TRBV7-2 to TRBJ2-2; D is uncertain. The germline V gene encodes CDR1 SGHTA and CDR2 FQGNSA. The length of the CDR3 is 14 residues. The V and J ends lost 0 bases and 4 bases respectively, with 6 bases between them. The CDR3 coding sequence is TGTGCCAGCAGCTTAGCGCTAGGCACCGGGGAGCTGTTTTTT. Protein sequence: CASSLALGTGELFF.

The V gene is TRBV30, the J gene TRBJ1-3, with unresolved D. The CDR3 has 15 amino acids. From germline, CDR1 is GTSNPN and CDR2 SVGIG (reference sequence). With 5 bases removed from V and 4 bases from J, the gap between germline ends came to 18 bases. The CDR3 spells CAWGQYPLSGNTIYF. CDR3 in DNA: TGTGCCTGGGGGCAATACCCCCTCTCAGGAAACACCATATATTTT.

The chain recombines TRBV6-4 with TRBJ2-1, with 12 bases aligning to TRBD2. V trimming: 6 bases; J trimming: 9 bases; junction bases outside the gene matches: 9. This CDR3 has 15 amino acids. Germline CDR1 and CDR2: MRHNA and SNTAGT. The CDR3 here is CASRLLAGGPGEQFF. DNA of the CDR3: TGTGCCAGCAGATTGCTAGCGGGGGGGCCTGGTGAGCAGTTCTTC.

The CDR3 sequence: CASSRPDRPYNEQFF. The CDR3 DNA is TGTGCCAGCAGTCGCCCCGACAGGCCTTACAATGAGCAGTTCTTC. This chain connects TRBV6-2 or TRBV6-3 to TRBJ2-1, with a weak D call TRBD1 (6 bases). CDR1 is MNHEY, CDR2 SVGEGT, per germline. This CDR3 is built from 15 residues. Between the trimmed V and J ends, which lost 5 bases and 4 bases, there was a span of 15 bases.

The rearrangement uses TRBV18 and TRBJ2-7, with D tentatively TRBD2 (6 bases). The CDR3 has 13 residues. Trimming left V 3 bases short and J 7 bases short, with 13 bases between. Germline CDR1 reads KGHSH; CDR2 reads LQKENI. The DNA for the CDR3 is TGTGCCAGCTCACCGTCGGGGGTCGAAGAGCAGTACTTC. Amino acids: CASSPSGVEEQYF.

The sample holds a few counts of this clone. The CDR3 region has the DNA TGTGCCAGCAGCCAAGAGGGTAGGGTAGCGGGCTCACAAGAGACCCAGTACTTC. As protein: CASSQEGRVAGSQETQYF. The rearrangement joins TRBV4-2 to TRBJ2-5; 7 bases line up with TRBD2. The CDR3 is made up of 18 amino acids. Germline V CDR1 and CDR2: LGHNA, YNFKEQ. V dropped 0 bases and J dropped 2; count of bases not matched to a gene: 12.

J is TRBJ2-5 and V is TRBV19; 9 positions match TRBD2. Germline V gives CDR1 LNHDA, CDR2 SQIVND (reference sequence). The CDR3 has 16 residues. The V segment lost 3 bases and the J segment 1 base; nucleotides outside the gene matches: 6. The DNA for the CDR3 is TGTGCCAGTAGTATCACAGCGGGGGGCCTCCAAGAGACCCAGTACTTC. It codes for CASSITAGGLQETQYF.

The CDR3 coding sequence is TGCGCCAGCAGCTTGGATGCGGTGAACTATGGCTACACCTTC. Protein: CASSLDAVNYGYTF. The gene calls are TRBV5-1 and TRBJ1-2; D is unclear. V was trimmed by 0 bases and J by 2 bases, leaving 8 bases between them. This CDR3 contains 14 residues. CDR1 and CDR2 (germline): SGHRS, YFSETQ.

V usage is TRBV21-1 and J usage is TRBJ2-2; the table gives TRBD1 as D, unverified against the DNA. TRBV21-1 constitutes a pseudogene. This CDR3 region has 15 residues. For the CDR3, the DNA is TGTGCCAGCAGCAAAGGGGCGACAGGGGCCGGGGAGCTGTTTTTT. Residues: CASSKGATGAGELFF.

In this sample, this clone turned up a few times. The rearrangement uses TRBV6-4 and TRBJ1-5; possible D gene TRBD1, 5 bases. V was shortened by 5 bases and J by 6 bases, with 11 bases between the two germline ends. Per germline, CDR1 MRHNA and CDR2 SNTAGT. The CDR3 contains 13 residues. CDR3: CASSKDTGQPQHF. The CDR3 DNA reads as TGTGCCAGCAGTAAGGACACGGGTCAGCCCCAGCATTTT.

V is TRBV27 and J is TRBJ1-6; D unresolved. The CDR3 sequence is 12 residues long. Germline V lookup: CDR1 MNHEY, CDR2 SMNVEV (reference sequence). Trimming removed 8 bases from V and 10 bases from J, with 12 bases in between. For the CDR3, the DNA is TGTGCCAGCGGCCGGGCCGGCTCACCCCTCCACTTT. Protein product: CASGRAGSPLHF.

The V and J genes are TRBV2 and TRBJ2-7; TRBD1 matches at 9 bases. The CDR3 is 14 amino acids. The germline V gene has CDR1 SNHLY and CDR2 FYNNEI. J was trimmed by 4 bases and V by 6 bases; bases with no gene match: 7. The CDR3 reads CASRAWDREYEQYF. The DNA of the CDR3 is TGTGCCAGCAGGGCCTGGGACAGGGAATACGAGCAGTACTTC.